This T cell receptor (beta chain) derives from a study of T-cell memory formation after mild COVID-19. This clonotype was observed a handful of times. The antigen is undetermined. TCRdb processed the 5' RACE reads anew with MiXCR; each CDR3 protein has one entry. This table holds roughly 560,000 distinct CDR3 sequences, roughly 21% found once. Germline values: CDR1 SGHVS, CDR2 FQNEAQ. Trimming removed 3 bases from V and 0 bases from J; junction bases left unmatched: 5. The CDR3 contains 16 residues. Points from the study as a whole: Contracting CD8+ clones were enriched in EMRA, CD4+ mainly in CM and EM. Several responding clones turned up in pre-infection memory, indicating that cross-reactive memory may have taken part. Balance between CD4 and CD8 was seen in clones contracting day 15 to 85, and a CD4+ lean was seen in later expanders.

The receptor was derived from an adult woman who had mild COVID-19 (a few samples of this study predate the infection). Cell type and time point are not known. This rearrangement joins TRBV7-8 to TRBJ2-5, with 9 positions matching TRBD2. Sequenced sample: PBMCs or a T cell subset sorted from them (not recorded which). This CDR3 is CASSFPAGGYQETQYF. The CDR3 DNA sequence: TGTGCCAGCAGCTTCCCAGCGGGGGGTTACCAAGAGACCCAGTACTTC. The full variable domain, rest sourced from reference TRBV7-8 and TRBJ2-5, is GAGVSQSPRYKVAKRGQDVALRCDPISGHVSLFWYQQALGQGPEFLTYFQNEAQLDKSGLPSDRFFAERPEGSVSTLKIQRTQQEDSAVYLCASSFPAGGYQETQYFGPGTRLLVL.